The sequence of this T cell receptor (beta chain) was determined in a study of shared T cell receptors in the human thymus. With 0 bases clipped from V and 4 bases from J, the junction kept 8 bases outside the gene matches. Germline V CDR1 and CDR2: KGHSH, LQKENI. The CDR3 length is 17 residues. Sequencing used immunoSEQ multiplex PCR; TCRdb keeps in-frame clones, though not all of them. The sample records fewer than 700,000 clones, around 89% being singletons. These data were also reused for a study on human thymus T cells. That study reports: Donors were healthy Finnish babies undergoing corrective operations for congenital heart defects. Thymus tissue was removed during corrective cardiac surgery.

This receptor was obtained from a boy less than two years old with a congenital heart defect. The sequenced material came from thymocytes. The V and J genes are TRBV18 and TRBJ2-3, with TRBD2 matching 9 bases. CDR3 loop: CASSPPLRGRAADTQYF. CDR3 nucleotides: TGTGCCAGCTCACCACCGCTCCGCGGGAGGGCCGCAGATACGCAGTATTTT.